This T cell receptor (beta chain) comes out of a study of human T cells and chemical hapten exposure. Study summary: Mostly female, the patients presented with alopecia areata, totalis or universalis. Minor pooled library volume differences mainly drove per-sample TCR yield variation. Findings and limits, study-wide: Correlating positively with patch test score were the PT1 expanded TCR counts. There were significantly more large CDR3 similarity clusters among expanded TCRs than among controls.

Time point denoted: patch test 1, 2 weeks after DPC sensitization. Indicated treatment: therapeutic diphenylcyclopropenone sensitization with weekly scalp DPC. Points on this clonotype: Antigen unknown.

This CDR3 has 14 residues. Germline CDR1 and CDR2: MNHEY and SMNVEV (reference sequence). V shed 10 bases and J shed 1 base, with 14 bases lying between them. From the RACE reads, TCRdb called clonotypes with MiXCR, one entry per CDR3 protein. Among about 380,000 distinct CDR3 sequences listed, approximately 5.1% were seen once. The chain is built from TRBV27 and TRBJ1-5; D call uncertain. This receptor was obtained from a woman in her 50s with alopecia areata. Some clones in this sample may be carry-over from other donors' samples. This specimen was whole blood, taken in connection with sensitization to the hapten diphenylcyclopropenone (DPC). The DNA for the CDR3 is TGTGCCACCTTCGCCCCCGGGAGCAATCAGCCCCAGCATTTT. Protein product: CATFAPGSNQPQHF.